This T cell receptor (beta chain) was captured in a study of cytomegalovirus exposure and HLA in healthy donors. Study findings and constraints: There were a few CMV-associated chains whose specificity for CMV antigens was confirmed in vitro.

The PCR made use of 60 Vbeta and 13 Jbeta primers. Some clones are missing from TCRdb's copy, which holds only in-frame ones; the method was immunoSEQ multiplex PCR. The sample contains 180,000 or so clones, 80% to 90% of which appear only once. As for this clone: Its matching antigen is unknown.

The V gene end was trimmed by 4 bases and the J gene end by 4 bases; junction bases not matched to a gene: 5. The germline V gene has CDR1 SGHDN and CDR2 FVKESK. CDR3 length: 15 amino acids. The chain uses TRBV14 and TRBJ1-4; 8 bases line up with TRBD1. This TCR derives from a man between 18 and 35 years old in good health and CMV-seropositive. The sample comprised PBMCs. The CDR3 reads CASSPGGQDNEKLFF. The CDR3 DNA reads as TGTGCCAGCAGCCCGGGGGGACAGGATAATGAAAAACTGTTTTTT.